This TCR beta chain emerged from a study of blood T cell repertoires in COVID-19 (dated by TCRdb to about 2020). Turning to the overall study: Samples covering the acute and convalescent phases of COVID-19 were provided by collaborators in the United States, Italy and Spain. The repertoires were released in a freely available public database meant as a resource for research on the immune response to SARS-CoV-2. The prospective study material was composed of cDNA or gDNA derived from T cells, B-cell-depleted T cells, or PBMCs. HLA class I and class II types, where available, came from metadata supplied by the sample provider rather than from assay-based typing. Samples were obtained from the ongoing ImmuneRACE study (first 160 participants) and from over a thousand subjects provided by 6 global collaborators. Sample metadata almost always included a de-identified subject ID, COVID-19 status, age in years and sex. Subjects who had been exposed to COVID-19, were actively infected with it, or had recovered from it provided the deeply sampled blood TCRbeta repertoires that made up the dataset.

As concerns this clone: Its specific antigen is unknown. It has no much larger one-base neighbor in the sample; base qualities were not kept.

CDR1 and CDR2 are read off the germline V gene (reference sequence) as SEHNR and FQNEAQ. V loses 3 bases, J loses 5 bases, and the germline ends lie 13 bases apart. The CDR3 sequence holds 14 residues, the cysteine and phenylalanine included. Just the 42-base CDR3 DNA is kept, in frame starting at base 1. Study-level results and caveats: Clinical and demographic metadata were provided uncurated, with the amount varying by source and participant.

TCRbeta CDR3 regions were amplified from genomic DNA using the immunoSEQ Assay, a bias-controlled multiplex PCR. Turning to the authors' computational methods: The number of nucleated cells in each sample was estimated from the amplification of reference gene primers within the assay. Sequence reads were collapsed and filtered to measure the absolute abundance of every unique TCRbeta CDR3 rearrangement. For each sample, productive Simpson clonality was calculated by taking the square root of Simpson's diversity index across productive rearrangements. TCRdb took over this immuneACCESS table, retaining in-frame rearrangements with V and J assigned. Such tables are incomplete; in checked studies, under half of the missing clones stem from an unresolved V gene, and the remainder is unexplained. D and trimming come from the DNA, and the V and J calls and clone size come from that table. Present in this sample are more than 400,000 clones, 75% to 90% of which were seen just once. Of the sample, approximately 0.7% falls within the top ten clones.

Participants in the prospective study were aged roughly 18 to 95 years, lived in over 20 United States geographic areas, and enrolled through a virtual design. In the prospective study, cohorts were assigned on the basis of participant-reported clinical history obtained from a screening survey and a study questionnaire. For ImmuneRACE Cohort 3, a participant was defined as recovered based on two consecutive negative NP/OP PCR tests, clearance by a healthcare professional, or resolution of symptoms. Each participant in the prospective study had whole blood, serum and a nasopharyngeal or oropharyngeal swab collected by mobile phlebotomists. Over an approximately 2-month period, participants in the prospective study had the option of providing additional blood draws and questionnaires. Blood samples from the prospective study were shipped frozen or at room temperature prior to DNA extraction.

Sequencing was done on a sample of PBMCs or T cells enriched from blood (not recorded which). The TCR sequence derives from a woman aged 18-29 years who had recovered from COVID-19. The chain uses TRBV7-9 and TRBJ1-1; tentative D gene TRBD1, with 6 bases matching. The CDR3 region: CASSFPQGRTEAFF. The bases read TGTGCCAGCAGCTTTCCTCAGGGGCGGACTGAAGCTTTCTTT.